Shown below are 4 T cell receptor beta chains from a single sample sequenced in a study of shared clonotypes between healthy human individuals. The protocol was immunoSEQ multiplex PCR, while the TCRdb copy is restricted to in-frame clones and leaves out a portion. The top ten hold 12% of the sample, which has about 490,000 clones, 60% to 80% seen once. The specimen was PBMCs. These receptors were taken from a woman aged 40 to 50 in good health. Some clones in this sample may be carry-over from other donors' samples.

The chain uses TRBV7-3 and TRBJ2-4, with D perhaps given as TRBD1 or TRBD2 (6 bases each). The V and J ends lost 5 bases and 0 bases respectively, with 14 bases between them. Germline V gene sequence: CDR1 SGHTA, CDR2 FQGTGA. The CDR3 is 16 amino acids. CDR3 in amino acids: CASSPGASLAKNIQYF. The CDR3 DNA reads TGTGCCAGCAGCCCGGGGGCTTCACTAGCCAAAAACATTCAGTACTTC.

This chain uses TRBV29-1 with TRBJ2-1; 11 positions agree with TRBD2. Unmatched junction bases numbered 5, after V lost 7 bases and J lost 9 bases. From germline, CDR1 is SQVTM and CDR2 ANQGSEA. This CDR3 has 12 residues. The CDR3 is CSAGLAVIEQFF. The CDR3 DNA reads TGCAGCGCGGGACTAGCGGTCATTGAGCAGTTCTTC.

Concerning this clone: Other DNA sequences in the sample encode the same CDR3. The gene calls are TRBV7-9 and TRBJ1-1; D gene ambiguous. Germline lookup yields CDR1 SEHNR and CDR2 FQNEAQ (reference sequence). CDR3 length equals 13 residues. V lost 3 bases and J 1 base, leaving 6 bases between the germline ends. CDR3 sequence: CASSFYANTEAFF. The CDR3 nucleotides read TGTGCCAGCAGCTTTTACGCGAACACTGAAGCTTTCTTT.

This chain connects TRBV30 to TRBJ1-2; TRBD1 is a possible D gene (6 bases). The CDR3 is made up of 14 amino acids. CDR1 and CDR2 from the germline V gene are GTSNPN and SVGIG (reference sequence). V was pared by 7 bases and J by 0 bases, with 15 bases between. For the CDR3, the DNA is TGTGCCTCCCGGGGGGGGGCTCCTAACTATGGCTACACCTTC. Translating gives CASRGGAPNYGYTF. Looking up the rest from reference TRBV30 and TRBJ1-2 gives the full variable domain: SQTIHQWPATLVQPVGSPLSLECTVEGTSNPNLYWYRQAAGRGLQLLFYSVGIGQISSEVPQNLSASRPQDRQFILSSKKLLLSDSGFYLCASRGGAPNYGYTFGSGTRLTVV.